This T cell receptor (beta chain) was sequenced in a study of T cell changes during pregnancy in multiple sclerosis. V gave up 5 bases and J gave up 5 bases, with 7 bases separating them. Per germline, CDR1 SGHTA and CDR2 FQGNSA. CDR3 size: 12 residues. TCRdb's table, derived via immunoSEQ multiplex PCR, lists solely in-frame clones and lacks some. The sample lists 55,000 to 80,000 clones, 85% to 90% occurring once. The rearrangement uses TRBV7-2 and TRBJ2-1, with no clear D. Sequenced material: peripheral blood, taken after pregnancy. This TCR was sampled from a female donor in good health, enrolled as a control in a pregnancy study. The CDR3 region is CASSPLHNEQFF. Written as DNA, the CDR3 is TGTGCCAGCAGCCCCCTACACAATGAGCAGTTCTTC.